The T cell receptor beta chain under discussion was sequenced for a study of blood T cell repertoires in COVID-19. Across the study: Samples of COVID-19 (acute and convalescent) were obtained from the United States, Italy and Spain. T cells, B-cell-depleted T cells, or PBMCs supplied cDNA or gDNA.

As processed by the authors: Reference gene primers were amplified, and this amplification served to estimate nucleated cell counts. Profiling relied on immunoSEQ multiplex PCR, and the TCRdb table lists in-frame clones only, not all of them. V, J and clone size are taken as reported in that table, and D and trimming were inferred from the DNA itself. The sample yields fewer than 250,000 clones, around 86% seen once. This clone was observed many times. Trimming removed 2 bases at V and 0 bases at J, with 8 bases between. The CDR3 runs to 15 residues. Germline V gene lookup returns CDR1 MGHRA and CDR2 YSYEKL.

The receptor was derived from a man between 60 and 70 years old with acute or convalescent COVID-19. V gene TRBV4-1 combines with J gene TRBJ1-3; possibly TRBD1 for D (5 bases). Sequenced sample: peripheral blood. For the CDR3, the DNA is TGCGCCAGCAGCCAACCAGGGCCCTCTGGAAACACCATATATTTT. It specifies CASSQPGPSGNTIYF.